This TCR beta chain was sequenced during a study of cytomegalovirus exposure and HLA in healthy donors. Regarding the study as a whole: While the bulk of TCR sequences proved rare, some public TCRs turned up in many donors. Researchers reported from a later analysis that most CMV-associated TCR beta chains appeared HLA-restricted.

The primer mix had 60 Vbeta and 13 Jbeta primers. Produced via immunoSEQ multiplex PCR; TCRdb's table is partial and in-frame only. The data show about 120,000 clones, 70% to 85% seen once. From germline, CDR1 is LNHNV and CDR2 YYDKDF (reference sequence). Trimming removed 0 bases at V and 8 bases at J, with 14 bases between. There are 15 residues in the CDR3. With regard to this clone: The antigen remains unidentified.

This receptor was taken from a man aged 35 to 55 in good health and CMV-seropositive. The sequencing sample was made of PBMCs. The chain links TRBV15 to TRBJ1-5, with a tentative D call TRBD1 (5 bases). The DNA of the CDR3 is TGTGCCACCAGCAGAGAGGAGGGCAGGGTTGAGCCCCAGCATTTT. It encodes CATSREEGRVEPQHF.